The 22 T cell receptor beta chains below were found in one sample sequenced in a study of breast tumors, draining lymph nodes, adjacent tissues. TCRdb recomputed calls from the multiplex PCR reads with MiXCR, one row per CDR3 protein. The data hold about 180,000 distinct CDR3 sequences, with 30% to 40% observed a single time. Samples came from axillary lymph nodes draining the breast cancer. Material for sequencing was axillary lymph node tissue. The receptor set was obtained from a female donor with breast cancer. Some clones in this sample may be carry-over from other donors' samples.

At least ten counts were recorded for this clonotype. This sequence joins TRBV20-1 and TRBJ1-5; TRBD1 agrees at 10 bases. This CDR3 has 16 residues. V lost 3 bases and J lost 7; bases outside the gene matches: 12. Germline V gene lookup returns CDR1 DFQATT and CDR2 SNEGSKA (reference sequence). CDR3 in DNA: TGCAGTGCTAGTGAAATCGGACAGGGGGGTTGGCAGCCCCAGCATTTT. It is translated as CSASEIGQGGWQPQHF.

This clonotype came up many times. The rearrangement uses TRBV6-7 and TRBJ1-5; unclear D gene. TRBV6-7 is sorted into the ORF group, with uncertain function. This CDR3 is built from 14 residues. Deletions cut 3 bases from V and 4 bases from J, with 10 bases between. The CDR3 nucleotides are TGTGCCAGCAGTTATGACACGTTTAATCAGCCCCAGCATTTT. It yields the protein CASSYDTFNQPQHF.

The chain links TRBV7-9 to TRBJ1-3; D perhaps matches TRBD1 (5 bases). Trimming stripped 8 bases from V and 7 bases from J, with 15 bases between. The CDR3 is 13 amino acids. Germline V gene data show CDR1 as SEHNR and CDR2 as FQNEAQ (reference sequence). CDR3 loop: CASAPLGGNTIYF. CDR3 sequence (DNA): TGTGCCAGCGCCCCCCTCGGGGGTAACACCATATATTTT.

The sample holds many counts of this clonotype. V is TRBV5-1 and J is TRBJ1-2, with no clear D. Trimming took 2 bases from V and 5 from J, leaving 7 bases between them. Germline V lookup: CDR1 SGHRS, CDR2 YFSETQ. This CDR3 has 12 residues. CDR3 coding DNA: TGCGCCAGCAGCTTTAACAGTTATGGCTACACCTTC. This gives the protein CASSFNSYGYTF.

With respect to this clonotype: Just one base apart from a much larger clone, this may be a read error. The genes are TRBV5-5 and TRBJ2-7; D is undetermined. The CDR3 sequence is 13 residues long. Germline CDR1 SGHKS, CDR2 YYEKEE (reference sequence). V shed 1 base and J shed 2 bases, with 7 bases lying between them. CDR3 sequence reads: CASSLRHTYEQYF. In nucleotides, the CDR3 is TGTGCCAGCAGCTTGCGGCACACCTACGAGCAGTACTTC.

The chain uses TRBV7-9 and TRBJ2-5; TRBD1 agrees at 7 bases. V lost 4 bases to trimming and J lost 5 bases; unmatched junction nucleotides: 10. CDR3 size: 15 residues. Germline loops: CDR1 SEHNR, CDR2 FQNEAQ (reference sequence). CDR3 residues: CASSSTDRAGETQYF. The CDR3 bases are TGTGCCAGCAGCTCTACCGACAGGGCTGGGGAGACCCAGTACTTC.

As for this clonotype: Lacking the conserved final phenylalanine or tryptophan, this CDR3 likely reflects a read error. This sequence joins TRBV20-1 and TRBJ2-1; D possibly corresponds to TRBD1 (5 bases). CDR3 length: 13 residues. Between the trimmed V and J ends, which lost 3 bases and 2 bases, there was a span of 8 bases. Germline loops: CDR1 DFQATT, CDR2 SNEGSKA (reference sequence). Here the CDR3 DNA reads TGCAGTGCTAGCAGGGTAGCCTACAATGAGCAGTTCAGA. It specifies CSASRVAYNEQFR.

A remark on this clonotype: A much larger clone is a single base away; this may be a read error. As the CDR3 is not closed by the conserved phenylalanine or tryptophan, this likely results from a read error. The chain joins TRBV20-1 to TRBJ2-3, with 12 bases lining up with TRBD1. Losses at the gene ends were 5 bases for V and 6 bases for J; bases not matched to a gene: 6. CDR3 size: 14 residues. Germline V gene data show CDR1 as DFQATT and CDR2 as SNEGSKA (reference sequence). The CDR3 DNA follows: TGCAGTGCTGGGGACAGGGGGCGAGAGGATACGCAGTATCTT. It encodes CSAGDRGREDTQYL.

This clonotype occurred many times. V usage is TRBV7-8 and J usage is TRBJ2-1, with D possibly matching TRBD2 (6 bases). CDR1 is SGHVS, CDR2 FQNEAQ, per germline. Trimming stripped 5 bases from V and 9 bases from J, with 26 bases between. The CDR3 totals 17 residues. As DNA, the CDR3 is TGTGCCAGCAGCCCGATAATGGGCCGAATAGGGCGGGGTGAGCAGTTCTTC. Translated: CASSPIMGRIGRGEQFF.

This clonotype was seen many times. V is TRBV24-1 and J is TRBJ2-2; weak D call: TRBD1 (5 bases). V was pared by 3 bases and J by 4 bases, with 17 bases between. The CDR3 is made up of 17 amino acids. Germline V gives CDR1 KGHDR, CDR2 SFDVKD. CDR3 bases: TGTGCCACCAGTGATGCCCAGGGCTCCCGCCGCACCGGGGAGCTGTTTTTT. Protein: CATSDAQGSRRTGELFF.

This chain uses TRBV4-1 with TRBJ2-7; 11 bases match TRBD1. The V segment lost 4 bases and the J segment 7 bases; nucleotides outside the gene matches: 6. Germline V CDR1 and CDR2: MGHRA, YSYEKL. This CDR3 has 14 residues. As DNA, the CDR3 is TGCGCCAGCAGCCCAGGGACAGGGGGAAGGGAGCAGTACTTC. Translation: CASSPGTGGREQYF.

This clonotype was recorded at least ten times. J is TRBJ2-1 and V is TRBV5-1; possibly TRBD1 or TRBD2 for D (6 bases each). This CDR3 has 16 residues. Per the germline V gene, CDR1 is SGHRS and CDR2 is YFSETQ. V shed 4 bases and J shed 7 bases, with 21 bases lying between them. The CDR3 DNA reads TGCGCCAGCAGCAAAGACCCGGGACTCCAGGGGAATGAGCAGTTCTTC. Protein product: CASSKDPGLQGNEQFF.

There are a few counts of this clonotype. It may be a read error: a sequence one base away is much more abundant. The chain combines TRBV5-6 with TRBJ2-3; D may correspond to TRBD1 or TRBD2 (5 bases each). Per germline, CDR1 SGHDT and CDR2 YYEEEE. The ends were cut back, 7 bases at V and 8 bases at J, with 14 bases in the middle. This CDR3 has 12 amino acids. As DNA, the CDR3 is TGTGCCAGCGGGGGAAGCGCAGCTACGCAGTATTTT. This codes for CASGGSAATQYF.

CDR3 bases: TGTGCCAGCGAGGAAGAGCGAGATAGGTACAATGAGCAGTTCTTC. This codes for CASEEERDRYNEQFF. V is TRBV18 and J is TRBJ2-1; D is ambiguous. CDR1 is KGHSH, CDR2 LQKENI, per germline. The CDR3 runs to 15 residues. V shed 8 bases and J shed 4 bases, with 18 bases lying between them.

In this sample, this clonotype turned up a few times. A single base separates this from a much larger clone, so it may be a read error. This chain joins TRBV11-2 and TRBJ2-2, with D perhaps TRBD1 or TRBD2 (5 bases each). This CDR3 region has 15 residues. The germline CDR1 and CDR2 sequences are SGHAT and FQNNGV. Deletions cut 1 base from V and 4 bases from J, with 10 bases between. The CDR3 is CASSLAEGSTGELFF. CDR3 nucleotides: TGTGCCAGCAGCTTAGCTGAGGGGTCCACCGGGGAGCTGTTTTTT.

Remarks on this clonotype: This may come from a read error, since a much larger clone is one base off. The J gene is TRBJ2-6, the V gene TRBV7-6; a possible D gene is TRBD1 (6 bases). Germline V gives CDR1 SGHVS, CDR2 FNYEAQ. The CDR3 sequence is 15 residues long. In DNA form, the CDR3 reads TGTGCCAGCAGACGTGGGGGCTCTGGGGCCAACGTCCTGCCTTTC. The encoded protein is CASRRGGSGANVLPF.

The chain combines TRBV9 with TRBJ1-1; a possible D gene is TRBD1 (5 bases). Germline V CDR1 and CDR2: SGDLS, YYNGEE. V was cut by 2 bases and J by 3 bases, with 8 bases left in between. The CDR3 loop spans 13 amino acids. The CDR3 protein is CASSVGGHTEAFF. The CDR3 DNA sequence: TGTGCCAGCAGCGTTGGGGGTCACACTGAAGCTTTCTTT.

This clonotype was detected ten times or more. This sequence joins TRBV11-1 and TRBJ2-1, with D possibly being TRBD2 (5 bases). The CDR3 has 14 residues. Trimming removed 4 bases at V and 3 bases at J, with 10 bases between. The germline CDR1 and CDR2 sequences are SGHAT and FQDESV (reference sequence). CDR3 nucleotide sequence: TGTGCCAGCAGCTCGAGGGATGTCTACAATGAGCAGTTCTTC. Its translation is CASSSRDVYNEQFF.

This clonotype was seen ten or more times. The chain combines TRBV6-5 with TRBJ2-7, with a weak D call TRBD1 (6 bases). The CDR3 length is 14 residues. Per the germline V gene, CDR1 is MNHEY and CDR2 is SVGAGI. V was cut by 6 bases and J by 2 bases, with 14 bases left in between. The chain's CDR3 is CASSPRQAAYEQYF. The CDR3 DNA sequence: TGTGCCAGCAGCCCCAGACAGGCCGCCTACGAGCAGTACTTC.

This clonotype showed up many times. The J gene is TRBJ2-7, the V gene TRBV20-1, with D possibly called TRBD1 or TRBD2 (6 bases each). Germline V lookup: CDR1 DFQATT, CDR2 SNEGSKA (reference sequence). Trimming pared 6 bases from V and 0 bases from J, leaving 15 bases between. This CDR3 comprises 14 residues. Here the CDR3 reads CSALGGHSSYEQYF. The CDR3 DNA sequence: TGCAGTGCCCTCGGGGGCCACAGCTCCTACGAGCAGTACTTC.

The chain recombines TRBV7-4 with TRBJ1-5, with D possibly being TRBD1 (5 bases). V was pared by 8 bases and J by 11 bases, with 25 bases between. In germline, CDR1 is SGHVT, CDR2 SQSDAQ. The CDR3 is 15 residues long. CDR3 sequence: CASGTGTPGGETQHF. As DNA, the CDR3 is TGTGCCAGCGGGACCGGGACCCCGGGCGGAGAGACCCAGCATTTT.

To note about this clonotype: A read error is possible here, since a much larger clone lies one base away. The J gene is TRBJ2-3, the V gene TRBV5-4, with TRBD2 identical over 9 bases. The germline V gene encodes CDR1 SGHNT and CDR2 YYREEE (reference sequence). The CDR3 runs 15 residues. The CDR3 DNA reads as TGTGCCAGCAGCTCTAGCGGGGATATCACAGTTACGCAGTATTTT. This sequence encodes CASSSSGDITVTQYF.